This TCR beta chain comes out of a study of blood T cells in healthy people across ages (dated by TCRdb to about 2015). Looking at the study overall: Template switching captured roughly one uniquely barcoded TCR beta cDNA molecule per two T cells in model experiments. The donors were divided into four age groups: young (average roughly 17 years), middle-aged (under 40), aged (about 62) and long-lived (82). For two donors (one aged 18 to 29 and one aged 80 or older), the study analyzed two additional independent replicas of 1 million unique cDNA reads from the same blood draw. To avoid experimental bias, donors of different ages were randomly spread across the sequencing lanes. Using deep sequencing normalized with unique cDNA molecular identifiers, the study measured how TCR beta repertoire diversity changes with age. What the authors observed across the whole study: Compared with the aged group, the long-lived group had more naive CD4+ T cells, fewer expanded clones and increased TCR diversity, a pattern suggesting age selection. Estimates of total diversity based on one million sequenced T cells were considered lower bounds and underestimates. Observed TCR beta diversity correlated strongly with the percentage of naive T cells measured by flow cytometry. Observed TCR beta diversity per million T cells fell roughly linearly with age, and a significant reduction was already apparent by age around 44. Because the CMV infection status of the donors was unknown, age-related changes in expanded clonotypes may potentially have been confounded. Because profiling used bulk unsorted PBMCs, naive and antigen-experienced compartments could not be compared conclusively.

Sequences SGHTA (CDR1) and FQGNSA (CDR2) are obtained from the germline V gene. From its cysteine to its phenylalanine, the CDR3 spans 13 amino acids. The CDR3 DNA has 39 bases and is translated from base 1. V is shortened by 1 base, J by 6 bases, and the region joining them spans 8 bases. The donors were roughly 39 Caucasian individuals from Russia, aged roughly 6 to 90 years, who were systemically healthy. Each donor gave around 9.9 milliliters of peripheral blood, collected into EDTA-treated Vacutainer tubes. Ficoll-Paque density-gradient centrifugation was used to isolate PBMCs, with at least 6.5 million per sample. Trizol reagent was used to extract total RNA from PBMCs, with at least 6 micrograms per sample. For every donor, an aliquot of PBMCs went through flow cytometry to measure the percentages of naive CD45RAhigh/CD27high T cells. The sample holds many counts of this clonotype. This clone's antigen is unknown. Per-nucleotide qualities are absent, and no much larger clonotype sits a single base away.

The method behind the library was 5' RACE. These reads were obtained on an Illumina HiSeq 2500. A second PCR of about 6 to 12 cycles was run with a J-beta primer mix and a sample-barcoded 5' primer. A template-switch 5' adaptor carrying 12 random nucleotides introduced a unique molecular identifier onto each TCR beta cDNA molecule. Each sample yielded at least 3 million CDR3-containing paired-end reads. All of the RNA was converted into first-strand cDNA using the Mint cDNA synthesis kit, with a TRBC-specific oligonucleotide serving as the primer. Following uracil-DNA glycosylase treatment, a first 18-cycle PCR with universal primers M1SS and BC2_uni_R was performed on all cDNA. The study's own analysis went as follows. Each sample was normalized by randomly selecting 1 million high-quality reads, each carrying a distinct molecular identifier. Instead of being binned into consensus sequences, reads that shared molecular identifiers were thrown out. CDR3 identification, clonotype clustering and error correction used MiTCR with a Q25 quality threshold and the strictest error-elimination algorithm. Lower-bound total TCR beta diversity was estimated with a nonparametric unseen species model using Euler transformation. The public reads were reprocessed in TCRdb via fastp at Q25 and MiXCR, keeping in-frame beta chains. A single entry per CDR3 protein holds the most common genes and DNA from its merged rows. None of the V and J calls come from the authors' own analysis; TCRdb made them. For this sample there are approximately 800,000 distinct CDR3 sequences; roughly 40% appear just once. The ten largest clones take up 10% to 15% of the sample.

This chain is built from TRBV7-2 and TRBJ2-3; too little of a D gene remains to name it. Material: blood. The receptor was derived from a man younger than 35 in good health. The nucleotide sequence is given as TGTGCCAGCAGCTTAGGGGTGGGCGATACGCAGTATTTT. This translates into CASSLGVGDTQYF.